This T cell receptor (beta chain) was identified during a study of cytomegalovirus exposure and HLA in healthy donors. In its sample, this clone was seen a few times. The PCR was carried out with 60 Vbeta primers and 13 Jbeta primers. Using immunoSEQ multiplex PCR, the repertoire was profiled, and TCRdb retains in-frame clones only, with some absent. The repertoire holds under 110,000 clones, with roughly four fifths as singletons. CDR1 is LGHNA, CDR2 YNFKEQ, per germline. V was pared by 3 bases and J by 5 bases, with 10 bases between. The CDR3 spans 14 residues. The J gene is TRBJ2-2, the V gene TRBV4-2; D may be TRBD2 (5 bases). The sample consisted of PBMCs. This receptor was identified in a male donor in good health and CMV-seropositive. DNA for the CDR3: TGTGCCAGCAGCCAGGCCACTAGTACCGGGGAGCTGTTTTTT. Its protein is CASSQATSTGELFF.